Listed here are 8 T cell receptor beta chains from one sample, sequenced in a study of Ad26.COV2.S vaccination and SARS-CoV-2 variants (dated by TCRdb to the early 2020s). The sample's time point label, in plain terms: individuals recovered from natural SARS-CoV-2 infection. Library preparation used the immunoSEQ multiplex PCR assay. The immuneACCESS repertoire file appears here via TCRdb, limited to in-frame rearrangements. These files lack a portion of the clones; in checked studies, under half of the deficit traces to unresolved V genes, and the cause of the others is not known. This sample is represented by hundreds of thousands of clones; approximately 90% of them were singletons. The ten top clones hold 3.9% of the sample. Sequencing was performed on peripheral blood, taken after recovery from COVID-19. Receptor source: a human donor who had recovered from COVID-19.

This rearrangement joins TRBV19 to TRBJ2-3; D remains ambiguous. The CDR3 totals 15 residues. V lost 5 bases, J lost 2 bases, and 14 bases lay in between. Germline CDR1 LNHDA, CDR2 SQIVND (reference sequence). The DNA of the CDR3 is TGTGCCAGTAGTTTGCTGAGCTCCTACACAGATACGCAGTATTTT. Translated, it gives CASSLLSSYTDTQYF.

The chain couples TRBV2 to TRBJ1-6; TRBD1 might be the D (5 bases). The CDR3 consists of 15 residues. V was trimmed by 6 bases and J by 5 bases, leaving 14 bases between them. Germline V CDR1 and CDR2: SNHLY, FYNNEI. The CDR3 coding sequence is TGTGCCAGCAGGGCTCCCCAGGGTGATAATTCACCCCTCCACTTT. Translation: CASRAPQGDNSPLHF. Drawing the rest from reference TRBV2 and TRBJ1-6, the complete variable domain is EPEVTQTPSHQVTQMGQEVILRCVPISNHLYFYWYRQILGQKVEFLVSFYNNEISEKSEIFDDQFSVERPDGSNFTLKIRSTKLEDSAMYFCASRAPQGDNSPLHFGNGTRLTVT.

This clone was detected once. This chain connects TRBV6-6 to TRBJ1-3; D gene uncertain. The V end lost 7 bases, the J end lost 4 bases, and 11 bases lay between the germline ends. Germline V gene lookup returns CDR1 MNHNY and CDR2 SVGAGI (reference sequence). The CDR3 runs to 13 residues. The CDR3, as DNA: TGTGCCAGCACGGCGACATTAGGAAACACCATATATTTT. Translation: CASTATLGNTIYF.

This rearrangement joins TRBV7-2 to TRBJ2-7; D may correspond to TRBD1 or TRBD2 (5 bases each). This CDR3 has 14 residues. The germline V and J ends were trimmed by 3 bases and 1 base, with 10 bases remaining between them. The V gene's germline CDR1 is SGHTA and CDR2 FQGNSA. CDR3 nucleotide sequence: TGTGCCAGCAGCTTGGGGGACGGATCCTACGAGCAGTACTTC. Amino acid sequence: CASSLGDGSYEQYF.

The rearrangement joins TRBV7-2 to TRBJ2-6; perhaps TRBD1 as D (5 bases). V lost 5 bases and J lost 4, with 18 bases in between. The CDR3 length is 17 residues. Germline-derived CDR1 and CDR2 are SGHTA and FQGNSA. The CDR3 here is CASSTTLNPGGANVLTF. CDR3 nucleotide sequence: TGTGCCAGCAGCACAACACTCAACCCAGGGGGGGCCAACGTCCTGACTTTC.

The chain has TRBV9 and TRBJ2-1, with 8 bases fitting TRBD1. CDR1 is SGDLS and CDR2 is YYNGEE in the germline V gene. V gave up 4 bases and J gave up 3 bases; unmatched junction bases: 6. This CDR3 region has 15 residues. The chain's CDR3 is CASSPGQGNYNEQFF. DNA of the CDR3: TGTGCCAGCAGCCCCGGACAGGGTAACTACAATGAGCAGTTCTTC.

This clone has a handful of counts. The chain uses TRBV10-2 and TRBJ1-2; D is undetermined. Germline CDR1 and CDR2: WSHSY and SAAADI. Deletions cut 6 bases from V and 5 bases from J, with 7 bases between. The CDR3 covers 11 residues. CDR3 residues: CASSPDYGYTF. CDR3 DNA sequence: TGCGCCAGCAGCCCGGATTATGGCTACACCTTC.

This clone appeared a single time. The chain is built from TRBV15 and TRBJ1-4; perhaps TRBD1 as D (6 bases). This CDR3 region has 14 residues. Trimming cost V 8 bases and J 0 bases, with 10 bases left between them. Per germline, CDR1 LNHNV and CDR2 YYDKDF (reference sequence). In DNA, the CDR3 is TGTGCCACCTCGGACAGAGCAACTAATGAAAAACTGTTTTTT. It yields the protein CATSDRATNEKLFF.